Listed here are 28 T cell receptor beta chains from one sample, sequenced in a study of blood T cell repertoires in COVID-19. Clones were read by immunoSEQ multiplex PCR, and TCRdb kept only the in-frame ones, dropping some. The repertoire holds fewer than 250,000 clones, with 65% to 90% as singletons. Sequencing was performed on PBMCs or T cells enriched from blood (not recorded which). These receptors came from a woman aged 45-65 years with acute COVID-19.

V usage is TRBV4-3 and J usage is TRBJ1-4; a possible D gene is TRBD1 (5 bases). V was pared by 0 bases and J by 6 bases, with 14 bases between. This CDR3 region has 16 residues. Germline CDR1 reads LGHNA; CDR2 reads YSLEER. Written as DNA, the CDR3 is TGCGCCAGCAGCCAAGATAGGGGACTCTGGTATGAAAAACTGTTTTTT. Its protein product is CASSQDRGLWYEKLFF.

The CDR3 bases are TGTGCCATCAGAAGACAGCACAATCAGCCCCAGCATTTT. This gives the protein CAIRRQHNQPQHF. The chain uses TRBV10-3 and TRBJ1-5, with D perhaps TRBD1 (5 bases). The germline CDR1 and CDR2 sequences are ENHRY and SYGVKD. CDR3 length equals 13 residues. V shed 6 bases and J shed 3 bases, with 9 bases lying between them.

The chain employs TRBV27 and TRBJ1-4; TRBD1 agrees at 8 bases. Unmatched junction bases numbered 2, after V lost 3 bases and J lost 5 bases. The CDR3 is 14 amino acids. The germline CDR1 and CDR2 sequences are MNHEY and SMNVEV (reference sequence). Here the CDR3 reads CASSLQGANEKLFF. CDR3 nucleotides: TGTGCCAGCAGTTTGCAGGGGGCGAATGAAAAACTGTTTTTT.

CDR3 sequence: CAWDPGHRNQPQHF. DNA for the CDR3: TGTGCCTGGGACCCGGGACATCGCAATCAGCCCCAGCATTTT. The rearrangement joins TRBV30 to TRBJ1-5; D perhaps matches TRBD1 (6 bases). The CDR3 runs to 14 residues. Trimming stripped 5 bases from V and 2 bases from J, with 13 bases between. The germline V gene encodes CDR1 GTSNPN and CDR2 SVGIG (reference sequence).

The chain carries TRBV19 and TRBJ1-4, with TRBD1 matching 8 bases. The CDR3 has 14 amino acids. Trimming cost V 3 bases and J 8 bases; bases outside gene matches: 5. Germline assignment: CDR1 LNHDA and CDR2 SQIVND (reference sequence). The CDR3 spells CASSIDRGGEKLFF. CDR3 nucleotides: TGTGCCAGTAGTATCGACAGGGGTGGGGAAAAACTGTTTTTT. The full variable domain, in which reference TRBV19 and TRBJ1-4 provide the parts outside the CDR3, is DGGITQSPKYLFRKEGQNVTLSCEQNLNHDAMYWYRQDPGQGLRLIYYSQIVNDFQKGDIAEGYSVSREKKESFPLTVTSAQKNPTAFYLCASSIDRGGEKLFFGSGTQLSVL.

The chain has TRBV30 and TRBJ1-1; 10 positions match TRBD1. The CDR3 has 12 amino acids. CDR1 is GTSNPN, CDR2 SVGIG, per germline (reference sequence). V dropped 3 bases and J dropped 11; count of bases not matched to a gene: 6. CDR3 residues: CAWRGQGGEAFF. The DNA of the CDR3 is TGTGCCTGGAGAGGACAGGGGGGTGAGGCTTTCTTT.

The CDR3 nucleotides are TGTGCCAGCAGCTTCAGGGGTAGCAATCAGCCCCAGCATTTT. Protein product: CASSFRGSNQPQHF. The chain uses TRBV11-2 and TRBJ1-5; perhaps TRBD1 as D (6 bases). CDR3 length: 14 residues. V lost 3 bases to trimming and J lost 0 bases, with 6 bases between them. Germline lookup yields CDR1 SGHAT and CDR2 FQNNGV.

The V gene is TRBV3-1 (or the pseudogene TRBV3-2), the J gene TRBJ1-4, with D unresolved. The CDR3 runs to 15 residues. Germline CDR1 and CDR2: LGHDT and YNNKEL (reference sequence). V shed 2 bases and J shed 0 bases, with 7 bases lying between them. The CDR3 loop reads CASSQLSSTNEKLFF. The CDR3 DNA follows: TGTGCCAGCAGCCAATTGAGTTCAACTAATGAAAAACTGTTTTTT.

The chain combines TRBV30 with TRBJ2-1, with 10 nucleotides matching TRBD1. The V gene's germline CDR1 is GTSNPN and CDR2 SVGIG (reference sequence). V gave up 3 bases and J gave up 6 bases; unmatched junction bases: 5. This CDR3 has 14 amino acids. CDR3 DNA: TGTGCCTGGAGAAGGACAGGGGGTAGCAATGAGCAGTTCTTC. Its translation is CAWRRTGGSNEQFF. The whole variable domain, remainder taken from reference TRBV30 and TRBJ2-1, is SQTIHQWPATLVQPVGSPLSLECTVEGTSNPNLYWYRQAAGRGLQLLFYSVGIGQISSEVPQNLSASRPQDRQFILSSKKLLLSDSGFYLCAWRRTGGSNEQFFGPGTRLTVL.

This CDR3 reads CASSSGLNTEAFF. The CDR3 nucleotides read TGTGCCAGCTCATCCGGGTTAAACACTGAAGCTTTCTTT. V gene TRBV18 combines with J gene TRBJ1-1, with D unclear. Looked up from germline, CDR1 is KGHSH and CDR2 is LQKENI. V lost 5 bases to trimming and J lost 2 bases, with 9 bases between them. This CDR3 is built from 13 residues.

V and J are TRBV3-1 (or the pseudogene TRBV3-2) and TRBJ1-2; a possible D gene is TRBD1 (6 bases). The CDR3 runs 15 residues. Germline V CDR1 and CDR2: LGHDT, YNNKEL (reference sequence). Trimming stripped 3 bases from V and 4 bases from J, with 15 bases between. The CDR3 here is CASSQGLGQTYGYTF. In DNA, the CDR3 is TGTGCCAGCAGCCAGGGTTTAGGACAGACCTATGGCTACACCTTC.

This chain links TRBV2 with TRBJ1-2; D is possibly TRBD1 (6 bases). The CDR3 has 12 amino acids. In germline, CDR1 is SNHLY, CDR2 FYNNEI. Trimming left V 7 bases short and J 5 bases short, with 11 bases between. The CDR3: CASTLQGYGYTF. DNA for the CDR3: TGTGCCAGCACTCTACAGGGATATGGCTACACCTTC.

This chain joins TRBV30 and TRBJ1-5; a possible D gene is TRBD1 (5 bases). V dropped 2 bases and J dropped 11 bases, with 16 bases sitting between them. This CDR3 comprises 13 residues. The germline CDR1 and CDR2 sequences are GTSNPN and SVGIG (reference sequence). The CDR3 bases are TGTGCCTGGAGTTTGGACACCTCTAGGACCCAGCATTTT. Translating gives CAWSLDTSRTQHF.

This clone was counted only a few times. The chain carries TRBV7-2 and TRBJ1-3; D may be TRBD1 (5 bases). This CDR3 is built from 15 residues. V lost 5 bases to trimming and J lost 4 bases, with 15 bases between them. Germline CDR1 SGHTA, CDR2 FQGNSA. The CDR3 sequence: CASSPGRGYGNTIYF. The CDR3 DNA follows: TGTGCCAGCAGCCCAGGGAGGGGTTACGGAAACACCATATATTTT.

The genes are TRBV11-2 and TRBJ1-3; D unresolved. The CDR3 length is 14 residues. Germline V CDR1 and CDR2: SGHAT, FQNNGV. The V end lost 1 base, the J end lost 2 bases, and 6 bases lay between the germline ends. CDR3 DNA sequence: TGTGCCAGCAGCTTAGGAGTAACTGGAAACACCATATATTTT. Translation: CASSLGVTGNTIYF.

The rearrangement links TRBV5-1 to TRBJ2-1, with TRBD1 identical over 8 bases. The CDR3 runs to 15 residues. Germline CDR1 is SGHRS and CDR2 is YFSETQ. V lost 0 bases, J lost 4 bases, and 3 bases stayed unmatched. CDR3 bases: TGCGCCAGCAGCTTGGTGGGACAGGTATACAATGAGCAGTTCTTC. This sequence encodes CASSLVGQVYNEQFF.

Only one count was recorded for this clone. The chain has TRBV19 and TRBJ1-6, with TRBD1 identical over 9 bases. V trimming: 6 bases; J trimming: 8 bases; junction bases outside the gene matches: 8. The CDR3 has 15 amino acids. Germline assignment: CDR1 LNHDA and CDR2 SQIVND (reference sequence). CDR3 bases: TGTGCCAGTAGCACCGGGGACAGGGATGATTCACCCCTCCACTTT. Its translation: CASSTGDRDDSPLHF. Together with reference TRBV19 and TRBJ1-6, the CDR3 gives the full variable domain: DGGITQSPKYLFRKEGQNVTLSCEQNLNHDAMYWYRQDPGQGLRLIYYSQIVNDFQKGDIAEGYSVSREKKESFPLTVTSAQKNPTAFYLCASSTGDRDDSPLHFGNGTRLTVT.

The chain employs TRBV7-6 and TRBJ2-1; weak D call: TRBD2 (5 bases). Germline-derived CDR1 and CDR2 are SGHVS and FNYEAQ. CDR3 size: 16 residues. V was shortened by 1 base and J by 0 bases, with 10 bases between the two germline ends. The CDR3 coding sequence is TGTGCCAGCAGCTTAGGTACAACTAGCTCCTACAATGAGCAGTTCTTC. This codes for CASSLGTTSSYNEQFF.

The chain joins TRBV19 to TRBJ1-1; D remains unclear. This CDR3 comprises 11 residues. Trimming pared 5 bases from V and 4 bases from J, leaving 5 bases between. The germline CDR1 and CDR2 sequences are LNHDA and SQIVND (reference sequence). The CDR3 here is CASSPSTEAFF. The CDR3 coding sequence is TGTGCCAGTAGTCCGAGCACTGAAGCTTTCTTT.

The chain uses TRBV5-1 and TRBJ2-3, with 8 nucleotides matching TRBD2. Germline CDR1 reads SGHRS; CDR2 reads YFSETQ. There are 14 residues in the CDR3. Losses at the gene ends were 4 bases for V and 2 bases for J; bases not matched to a gene: 3. CDR3 loop: CASSRGGTTDTQYF. CDR3 DNA: TGCGCCAGCAGCCGGGGGGGGACCACAGATACGCAGTATTTT. Full variable domain (missing parts from reference TRBV5-1 and TRBJ2-3): KAGVTQTPRYLIKTRGQQVTLSCSPISGHRSVSWYQQTPGQGLQFLFEYFSETQRNKGNFPGRFSGRQFSNSRSEMNVSTLELGDSALYLCASSRGGTTDTQYFGPGTRLTVL.

V gene TRBV11-2 combines with J gene TRBJ2-1, with 13 bases lining up with TRBD2. From germline, CDR1 is SGHAT and CDR2 FQNNGV. Trimming removed 5 bases from V and 5 bases from J; junction bases left unmatched: 6. CDR3 length: 16 residues. The CDR3 is CASSPRGLAGNNEQFF. The CDR3 DNA reads as TGTGCCAGCAGCCCCCGGGGACTAGCGGGGAACAATGAGCAGTTCTTC.

The rearrangement joins TRBV19 to TRBJ1-1, with D perhaps TRBD1 (5 bases). Trimming pared 8 bases from V and 4 bases from J, leaving 11 bases between. The CDR3 covers 12 residues. The germline gives CDR1 LNHDA, CDR2 SQIVND (reference sequence). CDR3 nucleotides: TGTGCCAGTGGATCAGGGATCACTGAAGCTTTCTTT. Translation: CASGSGITEAFF.

J is TRBJ2-5 and V is TRBV9; 7 bases line up with TRBD2. Looked up from germline, CDR1 is SGDLS and CDR2 is YYNGEE. This CDR3 comprises 14 residues. J gave up 2 bases and V 3 bases, and 4 bases lay outside the gene matches. CDR3 in amino acids: CASSARGDQETQYF. CDR3 in DNA: TGTGCCAGCAGCGCCCGGGGGGATCAAGAGACCCAGTACTTC.

This chain links TRBV12-3 or TRBV12-4 with TRBJ1-2; D is uncertain. The CDR3 loop spans 13 amino acids. V was trimmed by 2 bases and J by 3 bases, leaving 7 bases between them. This CDR3 reads CASSLSQYYGYTF. CDR3 bases: TGTGCCAGCAGTTTATCACAGTACTATGGCTACACCTTC.

V gene TRBV4-2 combines with J gene TRBJ2-3, with 13 positions matching TRBD2. Germline CDR1 LGHNA, CDR2 YNFKEQ. The CDR3 is made up of 15 amino acids. V lost 4 bases to trimming and J lost 5 bases; unmatched junction nucleotides: 3. CDR3 nucleotides: TGTGCCAGCAGCCCGGGACTAGCGGGGTTAGATACGCAGTATTTT. Protein product: CASSPGLAGLDTQYF.

The chain recombines TRBV10-3 with TRBJ2-3; TRBD2 matches at 8 bases. This CDR3 region has 16 residues. The J segment lost 2 bases and the V segment lost 3 bases, leaving 7 bases of the junction unmatched. The germline V gene has CDR1 ENHRY and CDR2 SYGVKD. CDR3 bases: TGTGCCATCAGTGAACCGGGGGGGACCTACACAGATACGCAGTATTTT. Encoded protein: CAISEPGGTYTDTQYF.

This clone has just one count. The chain joins TRBV5-5 to TRBJ1-1, with TRBD1 matching over 7 bases. Germline V gene data show CDR1 as SGHKS and CDR2 as YYEKEE (reference sequence). J gave up 7 bases and V 4 bases, and 7 bases lay outside the gene matches. The CDR3 has 13 residues. CDR3 sequence: CASSPLRDSEAFF. Here the CDR3 DNA reads TGTGCCAGCAGCCCGCTACGGGACAGTGAAGCTTTCTTT.

The chain recombines TRBV11-1 with TRBJ2-7; tentatively, D is TRBD1 (6 bases). This CDR3 region has 14 residues. CDR1 and CDR2 (germline): SGHAT, FQDESV (reference sequence). V was shortened by 5 bases and J by 1 base, with 12 bases between the two germline ends. The CDR3 is CASSPVGGSYEQYF. CDR3 bases: TGTGCCAGCAGCCCCGTAGGGGGTTCCTACGAGCAGTACTTC.